The next 24 T cell receptor beta chains were all read from a single sample in a study of blood T cell repertoires in COVID-19. The table came from immunoSEQ multiplex PCR; TCRdb's copy has only in-frame clones and leaves some out. This sample has around 160,000 clones, with roughly 87% found just once. Sequenced material: PBMCs or T cells enriched from blood (not recorded which). The receptors here all came from a woman aged 40 to 50 who had been exposed to COVID-19.

This rearrangement joins TRBV12-5 to TRBJ1-1, with TRBD1 identical over 8 bases. V was clipped by 2 bases and J by 1 base; unmatched bases: 12. The CDR3 contains 18 residues. Germline V gene data show CDR1 as LGHNT and CDR2 as FRNRAP. The CDR3 spells CASGLTRGPGQENTEAFF. The CDR3 DNA sequence: TGTGCTAGTGGTTTGACGCGGGGGCCGGGACAGGAGAACACTGAAGCTTTCTTT.

The chain carries TRBV2 and TRBJ1-4; perhaps TRBD1 as D (5 bases). The CDR3 has 15 amino acids. From germline, CDR1 is SNHLY and CDR2 FYNNEI. V was shortened by 5 bases and J by 8 bases, with 18 bases between the two germline ends. The CDR3 nucleotides read TGTGCCAGCAGTAGCGGACGGGGGGTGTGGGAAAAACTGTTTTTT. Translated, it gives CASSSGRGVWEKLFF.

This clone was seen just once. The chain couples TRBV5-1 to TRBJ1-4; D gene unclear. Germline CDR1 reads SGHRS; CDR2 reads YFSETQ. The CDR3 sequence is 14 residues long. V lost 2 bases and J lost 7, with 12 bases in between. The CDR3 bases are TGCGCCAGCAGCTTCAGGCCAGATGCTGAAAAACTGTTTTTT. Translation: CASSFRPDAEKLFF.

V is TRBV27 and J is TRBJ2-7, with 7 bases fitting TRBD2. The CDR3 runs 11 residues. Germline V CDR1 and CDR2: MNHEY, SMNVEV (reference sequence). Germline trimming cut 9 bases from V and 5 bases from J; bases unmatched to any gene: 4. The CDR3 sequence is CASHAGDEQYF. In DNA, the CDR3 is TGTGCCAGTCATGCGGGGGACGAGCAGTACTTC.

The chain uses TRBV27 and TRBJ2-7, with 11 nucleotides matching TRBD1. The V gene end was trimmed by 1 base and the J gene end by 5 bases; junction bases not matched to a gene: 7. Germline V gene sequence: CDR1 MNHEY, CDR2 SMNVEV (reference sequence). This CDR3 comprises 16 residues. Written as DNA, the CDR3 is TGTGCCAGCAGTTTATGGGGGACAGGGGGGTCAGACGAGCAGTACTTC. Amino acids: CASSLWGTGGSDEQYF.

This clone was seen only once. The chain links TRBV27 to TRBJ2-2, with 8 nucleotides matching TRBD2. V trimming: 3 bases; J trimming: 2 bases; junction bases outside the gene matches: 8. Germline V gene sequence: CDR1 MNHEY, CDR2 SMNVEV (reference sequence). The CDR3 loop spans 17 amino acids. Here the CDR3 reads CASSLKAGGHNTGELFF. Written as DNA, the CDR3 is TGTGCCAGCAGTTTGAAGGCGGGGGGCCATAACACCGGGGAGCTGTTTTTT.

There are a few counts of this clone. The gene calls are TRBV5-4 and TRBJ2-7; weak D call: TRBD2 (6 bases). The CDR3 covers 15 residues. Trimming pared 4 bases from V and 3 bases from J, leaving 17 bases between. The germline V gene has CDR1 SGHNT and CDR2 YYREEE (reference sequence). CDR3 protein: CASSRAGGELYEQYF. CDR3 nucleotides: TGTGCCAGCAGCCGCGCTGGCGGGGAGCTCTACGAGCAGTACTTC.

The chain has TRBV11-2 and TRBJ2-5; TRBD2 matches 14 bases. Germline CDR1 SGHAT, CDR2 FQNNGV. V dropped 4 bases and J dropped 4; count of bases not matched to a gene: 5. The CDR3 totals 16 residues. Here the CDR3 DNA reads TGTGCCAGCAGCTCGACTAGCGGGGGGGCCCGAGAGACCCAGTACTTC. It yields the protein CASSSTSGGARETQYF.

This sequence joins TRBV5-6 and TRBJ1-5; D is perhaps TRBD1 (6 bases). The CDR3 totals 15 residues. V lost 0 bases and J 4 bases, leaving 11 bases between the germline ends. The V gene's germline CDR1 is SGHDT and CDR2 YYEEEE. CDR3 residues: CASSLGYRDNQPQHF. DNA of the CDR3: TGTGCCAGCAGCTTGGGGTACAGGGATAATCAGCCCCAGCATTTT. Using reference TRBV5-6 and TRBJ1-5 for the parts outside the CDR3, the full variable domain is DAGVTQSPTHLIKTRGQQVTLRCSPKSGHDTVSWYQQALGQGPQFIFQYYEEEERQRGNFPDRFSGHQFPNYSSELNVNALLLGDSALYLCASSLGYRDNQPQHFGDGTRLSIL.

V is TRBV18 and J is TRBJ1-2; 10 bases are shared with TRBD1. The V segment lost 5 bases and the J segment 8 bases; nucleotides outside the gene matches: 17. CDR3 length: 17 residues. Germline CDR1 reads KGHSH; CDR2 reads LQKENI. The CDR3 region has the DNA TGTGCCAGCTCATCAAAAACCGGGACAGGGGTGGGGATCGGCTACACCTTC. Translated: CASSSKTGTGVGIGYTF.

The chain uses TRBV7-9 and TRBJ1-3, with 7 nucleotides matching TRBD1. V shed 5 bases and J 4 bases; nucleotides not matched to a gene: 5. The germline CDR1 and CDR2 sequences are SEHNR and FQNEAQ (reference sequence). This CDR3 has 14 amino acids. DNA for the CDR3: TGTGCCAGCAGCGCGACAGGGTTAGGAAACACCATATATTTT. Residues: CASSATGLGNTIYF. Using reference TRBV7-9 and TRBJ1-3 for the parts outside the CDR3, the full variable domain is DTGVSQNPRHKITKRGQNVTFRCDPISEHNRLYWYRQTLGQGPEFLTYFQNEAQLEKSRLLSDRFSAERPKGSFSTLEIQRTEQGDSAMYLCASSATGLGNTIYFGEGSWLTVV.

The chain has TRBV29-1 and TRBJ2-1, with unresolved D. From germline, CDR1 is SQVTM and CDR2 ANQGSEA. CDR3 length equals 12 residues. Trimming stripped 5 bases from V and 4 bases from J, with 9 bases between. The CDR3 DNA reads as TGCAGCGTTATCGGGTCTTACAATGAGCAGTTCTTC. Encoded protein: CSVIGSYNEQFF.

This clone was picked up a small number of times. Distinct nucleotide sequences in the sample also encode this CDR3. The chain combines TRBV19 with TRBJ1-1; TRBD1 matches 8 bases. V gave up 7 bases and J gave up 0 bases; unmatched junction bases: 4. Germline CDR1 LNHDA, CDR2 SQIVND (reference sequence). The CDR3 sequence is 14 residues long. The CDR3 DNA is TGTGCCAGTACTTCGACAGGGGTGAACACTGAAGCTTTCTTT. Protein: CASTSTGVNTEAFF.

The V and J genes are TRBV6-5 and TRBJ1-4; D is unclear. Germline CDR1 is MNHEY and CDR2 is SVGAGI. CDR3 length: 12 amino acids. V shed 0 bases and J shed 8 bases, with 4 bases lying between them. CDR3 in DNA: TGTGCCAGCAGTTACTCGCGGGAAAAACTGTTTTTT. Encoded protein: CASSYSREKLFF.

Only a few counts were recorded for this clone. The chain couples TRBV5-1 to TRBJ2-2, with a weak D call TRBD2 (6 bases). From germline, CDR1 is SGHRS and CDR2 YFSETQ. Trimming shortened V by 5 bases and J by 4 bases, and 12 bases separated the two germline ends. This CDR3 is 14 amino acids long. CDR3 sequence (DNA): TGCGCCAGCAGGGAGTTCGGGGGCACCGGGGAGCTGTTTTTT. It specifies CASREFGGTGELFF.

The chain carries TRBV7-2 and TRBJ1-2; 7 positions match TRBD1. V lost 2 bases to trimming and J lost 4 bases; unmatched junction nucleotides: 1. The CDR3 runs to 13 residues. Germline assignment: CDR1 SGHTA and CDR2 FQGNSA. CDR3: CASSLWDSYGYTF. CDR3 DNA sequence: TGTGCCAGCAGCTTATGGGACAGCTATGGCTACACCTTC.

V usage is TRBV5-8 and J usage is TRBJ1-5; no definite D call. Trimming shortened V by 1 base and J by 2 bases, and 4 bases separated the two germline ends. This CDR3 comprises 13 residues. Germline CDR1 reads SGHTS; CDR2 reads YDEGEE. The CDR3 bases are TGTGCCAGCAGCTTGACAGGCAATCAGCCCCAGCATTTT. This gives the protein CASSLTGNQPQHF.

This clone occurred once. The chain recombines TRBV6-5 with TRBJ2-3; TRBD2 agrees at 7 bases. This CDR3 is built from 14 residues. Germline CDR1 MNHEY, CDR2 SVGAGI. J lost 2 bases, V lost 10 bases, and 9 bases had no gene match. The chain's CDR3 is CATLALAITDTQYF. CDR3 DNA: TGTGCCACCCTCGCACTAGCGATCACAGATACGCAGTATTTT.

The chain couples TRBV10-3 to TRBJ1-4; 7 bases line up with TRBD1. This CDR3 contains 15 residues. Germline CDR1 and CDR2: ENHRY and SYGVKD. V lost 10 bases, J lost 5 bases, and 13 bases stayed unmatched. CDR3 residues: CARVRDSLVNEKLFF. Here the CDR3 DNA reads TGTGCCAGGGTCCGGGACAGCTTAGTGAATGAAAAACTGTTTTTT.

V gene TRBV9 combines with J gene TRBJ2-7, with 11 bases lining up with TRBD2. V lost 4 bases to trimming and J lost 3 bases; unmatched junction nucleotides: 15. Germline V gene lookup returns CDR1 SGDLS and CDR2 YYNGEE. This CDR3 is 18 amino acids long. The CDR3 is CASSPRSGRAQIYYEQYF. CDR3 in DNA: TGTGCCAGCAGCCCCCGTAGCGGGAGGGCCCAAATCTACTACGAGCAGTACTTC.

The J gene is TRBJ2-1, the V gene TRBV10-2, with TRBD2 matching over 10 bases. V lost 6 bases and J lost 7; bases outside the gene matches: 9. Germline CDR1 reads WSHSY; CDR2 reads SAAADI. The CDR3 length is 15 residues. In nucleotides, the CDR3 is TGCGCCAGCAGAGCAAGCGGGAGGGGTAGAAATGAGCAGTTCTTC. It translates to CASRASGRGRNEQFF.

The chain has TRBV7-9 and TRBJ2-2; 8 nucleotides agree with TRBD2. Losses at the gene ends were 6 bases for V and 1 base for J; bases not matched to a gene: 7. This CDR3 has 16 residues. From germline, CDR1 is SEHNR and CDR2 FQNEAQ (reference sequence). In DNA form, the CDR3 reads TGTGCCAGCAGTCCCTTGGGACTAGTGAACACCGGGGAGCTGTTTTTT. Protein product: CASSPLGLVNTGELFF. The variable domain in full, completed from reference TRBV7-9 and TRBJ2-2, reads DTGVSQNPRHKITKRGQNVTFRCDPISEHNRLYWYRQTLGQGPEFLTYFQNEAQLEKSRLLSDRFSAERPKGSFSTLEIQRTEQGDSAMYLCASSPLGLVNTGELFFGEGSRLTVL.

The chain employs TRBV7-6 and TRBJ2-1; 7 bases are shared with TRBD2. From germline, CDR1 is SGHVS and CDR2 FNYEAQ. This CDR3 is built from 16 residues. Trimming cost V 5 bases and J 0 bases; bases outside gene matches: 7. Here the CDR3 reads CASSPRLASSYNEQFF. CDR3 coding DNA: TGTGCCAGCAGCCCCCGACTAGCCAGCTCCTACAATGAGCAGTTCTTC.

The chain has TRBV3-1 (or the pseudogene TRBV3-2) and TRBJ2-3, with 12 bases lining up with TRBD1. Germline trimming cut 2 bases from V and 7 bases from J; bases unmatched to any gene: 4. From germline, CDR1 is LGHDT and CDR2 YNNKEL (reference sequence). This CDR3 is 15 amino acids long. CDR3: CASSQPGQGAHTQYF. Here the CDR3 DNA reads TGTGCCAGCAGCCAACCGGGACAGGGGGCACATACGCAGTATTTT.